These T cell receptor beta chains were read from a single sample in a study of cytomegalovirus exposure and HLA in healthy donors. Sequencing was performed with immunoSEQ multiplex PCR; in TCRdb, only in-frame clones are kept and a portion is missing. The top ten hold around 0.4% of the sample, which has 190,000 or so clones, more than 75% seen once. Sample: PBMCs. The source of these receptors is a male donor in good health and CMV-seropositive. Each CDR3 is given without its conserved first and last residue. The order of the fields is V gene, D gene, J gene, CDR3 protein. D genes are given only for firm matches.

>TRBV6-1|-|TRBJ2-6
ASSAFWTLSSGANVLT
>TRBV19|-|TRBJ1-2
ASKVGDILSYGYT
>TRBV6-1|TRBD2|TRBJ2-1
ASSLSGRTYNEQF
>TRBV16|TRBD1|TRBJ1-1
ASSEGTVNTEAF
>TRBV27|-|TRBJ1-1
ASSLSRGTEAF
>TRBV6-4|TRBD1|TRBJ2-3
ASSVTGTGGSLDTQY
>TRBV7-6|TRBD1|TRBJ2-5
ASSSRDREETQY
>TRBV5-6|-|TRBJ2-7
ASSPGTSEQY
>TRBV7-2|TRBD2|TRBJ2-7
ASSLGSAGLVYEQY
>TRBV4-3|TRBD2|TRBJ2-1
ASSQEGSSGGVFPYNEQF
>TRBV18|TRBD1|TRBJ1-1
ASSPKGQVSGAF
>TRBV9|TRBD1|TRBJ1-6
ASSPRDSSYNSPLH
>TRBV28|-|TRBJ1-4
ASSLLERKLF
>TRBV7-3|-|TRBJ2-1
ASSPLSTGEQF
>TRBV6-6|TRBD1|TRBJ2-7
ASGSIVGGVLGEQY
>TRBV7-2|-|TRBJ1-1
ASSLFFGGNTEAF
>TRBV7-3|TRBD2|TRBJ2-3
ASSLVGPSGGPTDTQY
>TRBV5-4|TRBD2|TRBJ2-1
ASSLASGGSLYNEQF
>TRBV6-6|-|TRBJ1-1
ASSKRDKIMNTEAF
>TRBV5-4|-|TRBJ1-4
ASSPGGVSGITNEKLF
>TRBV27|-|TRBJ2-3
ASSPSGSTDTQY
>TRBV6-5|TRBD2|TRBJ2-7
ASSSGLAGDDEQY
>TRBV4-3|-|TRBJ1-1
ASSQVSTLGHTEAF
>TRBV15|TRBD1|TRBJ2-1
ATSRDGTGGYNEQF
>TRBV6-5|TRBD1|TRBJ2-7
ASRGTGYFEQY
>TRBV9|-|TRBJ2-3
ASSPPAGTLVDTQY
>TRBV7-2|-|TRBJ2-1
ASRRQDNEQF
>TRBV5-5|-|TRBJ1-1
ASSLSRRGNTEAF